These 10 T cell receptor beta chains were sequenced from one sample in a study of shared clonotypes between healthy human individuals. Clones were sequenced by immunoSEQ multiplex PCR, and TCRdb holds only the in-frame ones, with some missing. The sample records under 550,000 clones, 90% to 96% being singletons. The sample was naive CD4+ T cells sorted from blood. As for subset: CD45RA+ positively selected. These receptors were collected from a young woman in good health.

This clone was seen just once. J is TRBJ2-7 and V is TRBV6-5, with TRBD1 identical over 8 bases. CDR1 MNHEY and CDR2 SVGAGI come from the germline V gene. The CDR3 contains 15 residues. The V and J ends lost 3 bases and 1 base, in that order; junction bases with no gene match: 5. CDR3: CASSYSGGKSYEQYF. Written as DNA, the CDR3 is TGTGCCAGCAGTTATTCAGGGGGCAAGTCCTACGAGCAGTACTTC.

The chain links TRBV6-6 to TRBJ2-1; a possible D gene is TRBD1 (7 bases). This CDR3 contains 15 residues. CDR1 and CDR2 from the germline V gene are MNHNY and SVGAGI (reference sequence). Trimming took 2 bases from V and 6 from J, leaving 14 bases between them. The chain's CDR3 is CASSYVRRGVNEQFF. Here the CDR3 DNA reads TGTGCCAGCAGTTACGTCCGCAGGGGGGTCAATGAGCAGTTCTTC.

V usage is TRBV5-8 and J usage is TRBJ2-7; weak D call: TRBD2 (6 bases). CDR1 is SGHTS and CDR2 is YDEGEE in the germline V gene. This CDR3 comprises 14 residues. The V end was cut by 0 bases, the J end by 4 bases, with 11 bases between. The CDR3 reads CASSLEPGGYEQYF. CDR3 sequence (DNA): TGTGCCAGCAGCTTGGAACCCGGGGGTTACGAGCAGTACTTC.

The V gene is TRBV2, the J gene TRBJ2-1, with TRBD1 identical over 7 bases. The CDR3 totals 14 residues. V was clipped by 5 bases and J by 0 bases; unmatched bases: 1. From germline, CDR1 is SNHLY and CDR2 FYNNEI. The CDR3 spells CASSSGGSYNEQFF. CDR3 nucleotides: TGTGCCAGCAGTTCAGGGGGCTCCTACAATGAGCAGTTCTTC.

J is TRBJ2-5 and V is TRBV11-2; TRBD2 matches at 7 bases. Judging by the DNA end, TRBJ2-7 fits better; the J call may be wrong. CDR3 length equals 14 residues. Germline V lookup: CDR1 SGHAT, CDR2 FQNNGV. DNA of the CDR3: TGTGCCAGCAGCTTAGGACTAGCCGCCTACGAGCAGTACTTC. This codes for CASSLGLAAYEQYF.

J is TRBJ1-4 and V is TRBV28; TRBD1 agrees at 7 bases. Looked up from germline, CDR1 is MDHEN and CDR2 is SYDVKM. The trim removed 7 bases at V and 3 bases at J, leaving 11 bases unmatched. The CDR3 spans 16 residues. The CDR3 coding sequence is TGTGCCAGCACCCGGAGGAGGGGGCGGGCTAATGAAAAACTGTTTTTT. Protein product: CASTRRRGRANEKLFF.

The chain employs TRBV28 and TRBJ2-2; D remains unclear. This CDR3 contains 13 residues. V was pared by 6 bases and J by 5 bases, with 10 bases between. Germline V gene data show CDR1 as MDHEN and CDR2 as SYDVKM. The CDR3 is CASRPRETGELFF. The DNA of the CDR3 is TGTGCCAGCAGACCAAGAGAGACCGGGGAGCTGTTTTTT.

The chain employs TRBV5-1 and TRBJ2-1, with 8 positions matching TRBD1. The CDR3 covers 17 residues. The germline gives CDR1 SGHRS, CDR2 YFSETQ. With V trimmed by 3 bases and J by 5 bases, 13 bases remained unmatched. CDR3 protein: CASSSQSPGQANNEQFF. The CDR3 DNA reads as TGCGCCAGCAGCTCCCAATCCCCGGGACAGGCCAACAATGAGCAGTTCTTC.

The chain joins TRBV25-1 to TRBJ2-7; no definite D call. This CDR3 comprises 15 residues. Germline CDR1 and CDR2: MGHDK and SYGVNS. The ends were cut back, 3 bases at V and 2 bases at J, with 14 bases in the middle. The CDR3 sequence: CASSDSTVPTYEQYF. Here the CDR3 DNA reads TGTGCCAGCAGTGATTCCACAGTGCCGACCTACGAGCAGTACTTC.

The V call is TRBV27, the J call TRBJ2-7; 7 bases fit TRBD2. J lost 2 bases, V lost 2 bases, and 6 bases had no gene match. This CDR3 contains 15 residues. The germline gives CDR1 MNHEY, CDR2 SMNVEV (reference sequence). The CDR3 DNA is TGTGCCAGCAGTTTAGTGGCTAGCGGCACCTACGAGCAGTACTTC. Its protein is CASSLVASGTYEQYF.